These 30 T cell receptor beta chains share one sample of origin, sequenced in a study of cytomegalovirus exposure and HLA in healthy donors. PCR used 60 Vbeta primers and 13 Jbeta primers. This table comes from immunoSEQ multiplex PCR, and its TCRdb copy is limited to in-frame clones, with some not included. This table has 95,000 to 150,000 clones, approximately 80% appearing once. The sample taken for sequencing was PBMCs. Receptor source: a man aged 35 to 55 in good health and CMV-seronegative.

The V and J genes are TRBV10-2 and TRBJ2-7; 9 nucleotides align to TRBD2. This CDR3 is built from 15 residues. The germline V gene encodes CDR1 WSHSY and CDR2 SAAADI. V lost 6 bases, J lost 7 bases, and 13 bases stayed unmatched. CDR3 protein: CASSDPTGLALEQYF. The DNA of the CDR3 is TGCGCCAGCAGCGACCCCACCGGACTAGCGTTAGAGCAGTACTTC.

J is TRBJ2-3 and V is TRBV5-6; 9 nucleotides match TRBD2. V was pared by 1 base and J by 2 bases, with 5 bases of the junction left unmatched. Germline V lookup: CDR1 SGHDT, CDR2 YYEEEE. The CDR3 extends over 16 amino acids. This chain's CDR3 is CASSLRLAGYTDTQYF. The CDR3 coding sequence is TGTGCCAGCAGCTTGAGGCTAGCGGGGTACACAGATACGCAGTATTTT.

The chain joins TRBV5-4 to TRBJ2-1; D remains ambiguous. V dropped 2 bases and J dropped 6 bases, with 12 bases sitting between them. The CDR3 loop spans 14 amino acids. The germline gives CDR1 SGHNT, CDR2 YYREEE (reference sequence). CDR3 loop: CASSFYLVRNEQFF. As DNA, the CDR3 is TGTGCCAGCAGCTTTTACCTAGTGCGCAATGAGCAGTTCTTC.

The rearrangement joins TRBV6-6 to TRBJ2-5, with 9 bases aligning to TRBD2. Germline V lookup: CDR1 MNHNY, CDR2 SVGAGI (reference sequence). The V segment lost 4 bases and the J segment 7 bases; nucleotides outside the gene matches: 7. The CDR3 extends over 14 amino acids. The CDR3 region is CASSLAGDLGTQYF. The CDR3 DNA is TGTGCCAGCAGTTTAGCGGGAGATCTAGGGACCCAGTACTTC.

The table lists this clone with a count of one. This chain joins TRBV4-3 and TRBJ2-3; the match to TRBD2 covers 8 bases. Germline V CDR1 and CDR2: LGHNA, YSLEER. CDR3 size: 15 residues. J was trimmed by 2 bases and V by 1 base; bases with no gene match: 2. Written as DNA, the CDR3 is TGCGCCAGCAGCCAAGTGACTAGCGTCACAGATACGCAGTATTTT. Translating it yields CASSQVTSVTDTQYF.

This chain uses TRBV27 with TRBJ1-1; TRBD1 matches at 9 bases. CDR1 is MNHEY, CDR2 SMNVEV, per germline (reference sequence). The CDR3 totals 14 residues. J was trimmed by 11 bases and V by 4 bases; bases with no gene match: 11. The CDR3 region is CASSSGGQGRLAFF. In DNA, the CDR3 is TGTGCCAGCAGTTCAGGGGGACAGGGTAGGTTGGCTTTCTTT.

The chain has TRBV9 and TRBJ1-1; 7 bases map to TRBD1. This CDR3 spans 13 amino acids. CDR1 SGDLS and CDR2 YYNGEE come from the germline V gene. V lost 0 bases and J lost 7; bases outside the gene matches: 3. For the CDR3, the DNA is TGTGCCAGCAGCGTAGGAGGGGACAGTGAAGCTTTCTTT. Protein sequence: CASSVGGDSEAFF.

The chain links TRBV6-6 to TRBJ1-2; D is perhaps TRBD1 (5 bases). The CDR3 contains 16 residues. The germline V and J ends were trimmed by 6 bases and 5 bases, with 22 bases remaining between them. Germline assignment: CDR1 MNHNY and CDR2 SVGAGI (reference sequence). The CDR3 nucleotides read TGTGCCAGCAGGGCCCCCGAGGTGGGGGAGGCGTATGGCTACACCTTC. Amino acids: CASRAPEVGEAYGYTF.

The chain has TRBV10-2 and TRBJ2-2; TRBD2 matches at 11 bases. This CDR3 contains 18 residues. Germline V gene sequence: CDR1 WSHSY, CDR2 SAAADI. The trim removed 7 bases at V and 0 bases at J, leaving 10 bases unmatched. CDR3 DNA: TGCGCCAGCACGCGGGTTCTAGCGGGGGGTGCGAACACCGGGGAGCTGTTTTTT. Translation: CASTRVLAGGANTGELFF.

As concerns this clone: This sample includes further DNA sequences coding for the same CDR3. The rearrangement uses TRBV7-2 and TRBJ2-1; D perhaps matches TRBD1 (5 bases). Trimming shortened V by 5 bases and J by 7 bases, and 9 bases separated the two germline ends. Germline lookup yields CDR1 SGHTA and CDR2 FQGNSA. CDR3 length: 12 amino acids. CDR3 in DNA: TGTGCCAGCAGCCTTAGGGGTAATGAGCAGTTCTTC. Protein: CASSLRGNEQFF.

The chain joins TRBV5-1 to TRBJ1-4; D unresolved. V was cut by 4 bases and J by 5 bases, with 12 bases left in between. Per the germline V gene, CDR1 is SGHRS and CDR2 is YFSETQ. The CDR3 consists of 14 residues. In DNA, the CDR3 is TGCGCCAGCAGCCTCCTCGGGAGAAATGAAAAACTGTTTTTT. Translated, it gives CASSLLGRNEKLFF.

The chain joins TRBV19 to TRBJ2-7, with D possibly matching TRBD1 (5 bases). CDR1 is LNHDA and CDR2 is SQIVND in the germline V gene (reference sequence). This CDR3 has 13 residues. Between the trimmed V and J ends, which lost 4 bases and 3 bases, there was a span of 10 bases. This CDR3 is CASSNPQGYEQYF. In DNA form, the CDR3 reads TGTGCCAGTAGTAATCCCCAGGGCTACGAGCAGTACTTC.

The chain uses TRBV11-2 and TRBJ1-1; D uncertain. CDR3 size: 14 residues. V gave up 5 bases and J gave up 1 base, with 11 bases separating them. The germline V gene encodes CDR1 SGHAT and CDR2 FQNNGV. CDR3 sequence reads: CASSVTGSNTEAFF. For the CDR3, the DNA is TGTGCCAGCAGCGTCACGGGATCGAACACTGAAGCTTTCTTT.

The chain links TRBV6-5 to TRBJ2-7; possible D gene TRBD1, 7 bases. Trimming stripped 8 bases from V and 3 bases from J, with 11 bases between. In germline, CDR1 is MNHEY, CDR2 SVGAGI. The CDR3 covers 12 residues. The CDR3, as DNA: TGTGCCAGCGCGGGACAGAACTACGAGCAGTACTTC. This translates into CASAGQNYEQYF.

V gene TRBV4-3 combines with J gene TRBJ2-2; possible D gene TRBD2, 6 bases. V was shortened by 1 base and J by 5 bases, with 11 bases between the two germline ends. Germline CDR1 reads LGHNA; CDR2 reads YSLEER. The CDR3 totals 15 residues. CDR3 protein: CASSQATAGTGELFF. CDR3 in DNA: TGCGCCAGCAGCCAAGCGACGGCGGGGACCGGGGAGCTGTTTTTT.

The V call is TRBV11-3, the J call TRBJ2-3; 11 bases line up with TRBD1. The junction had 3 bases not matched to a gene; V was cut back by 5 bases and J by 5 bases. The CDR3 consists of 14 residues. Germline lookup yields CDR1 SGHNT and CDR2 YENEEA. CDR3 nucleotides: TGTGCCAGCAGCAAAGGGACAGGGGGAGATACGCAGTATTTT. Translating it yields CASSKGTGGDTQYF.

In DNA form, the CDR3 reads TGTGCCACCAGCAGAGAAACGGGTAACTATGGCTACACCTTC. Encoded protein: CATSRETGNYGYTF. The J gene is TRBJ1-2, the V gene TRBV15; D is ambiguous. CDR1 is LNHNV and CDR2 is YYDKDF in the germline V gene (reference sequence). V was clipped by 0 bases and J by 1 base, with 6 bases between them. The CDR3 covers 14 residues.

On this clone itself: At one end the junction does not follow the germline gene, possibly because of a read error. This chain joins TRBV10-3 and TRBJ2-1; tentative D call: TRBD1 (5 bases). The CDR3 has 12 amino acids. Germline CDR1 is ENHRY and CDR2 is SYGVKD. The CDR3 region has the DNA TGTGTCATCCGAGACAGCTACAATGAGCAGTTCTTC. Translated: CVIRDSYNEQFF.

The chain has TRBV11-2 and TRBJ1-4; 7 positions match TRBD1. V shed 0 bases and J 7 bases; nucleotides not matched to a gene: 14. Germline CDR1 SGHAT, CDR2 FQNNGV. This CDR3 has 18 amino acids. This CDR3 reads CASSLDLTQEGAGEKLFF. The CDR3 DNA is TGTGCCAGCAGCTTAGATCTAACCCAAGAGGGGGCCGGTGAAAAACTGTTTTTT. Complete variable domain (other parts from reference TRBV11-2 and TRBJ1-4): EAGVAQSPRYKIIEKRQSVAFWCNPISGHATLYWYQQILGQGPKLLIQFQNNGVVDDSQLPKDRFSAERLKGVDSTLKIQPAKLEDSAVYLCASSLDLTQEGAGEKLFFGSGTQLSVL.

The chain carries TRBV30 and TRBJ2-3; perhaps TRBD1 as D (6 bases). Looked up from germline, CDR1 is GTSNPN and CDR2 is SVGIG (reference sequence). V lost 2 bases and J 5 bases, leaving 11 bases between the germline ends. The CDR3 runs to 13 residues. The CDR3 is CAWSHREGDTQYF. Here the CDR3 DNA reads TGTGCCTGGAGTCACAGGGAAGGAGATACGCAGTATTTT. The full variable domain, with the rest looked up from reference TRBV30 and TRBJ2-3, is SQTIHQWPATLVQPVGSPLSLECTVEGTSNPNLYWYRQAAGRGLQLLFYSVGIGQISSEVPQNLSASRPQDRQFILSSKKLLLSDSGFYLCAWSHREGDTQYFGPGTRLTVL.

V and J are TRBV5-1 and TRBJ2-1, with D perhaps matching TRBD2 (5 bases). The CDR3 totals 14 residues. CDR1 SGHRS and CDR2 YFSETQ come from the germline V gene. V lost 3 bases to trimming and J lost 4 bases, with 11 bases between them. The CDR3 protein is CASSSGEKYNEQFF. The CDR3 nucleotides read TGCGCCAGCAGCTCCGGGGAGAAATACAATGAGCAGTTCTTC.

The chain recombines TRBV11-1 with TRBJ1-1; D remains unclear. This CDR3 spans 15 amino acids. The V gene lost 3 bases and the J gene lost 1 base, with 12 bases spanning the gap. Looked up from germline, CDR1 is SGHAT and CDR2 is FQDESV (reference sequence). CDR3 DNA: TGTGCCAGCAGCTTTTCACCGGTTACGAACACTGAAGCTTTCTTT. This sequence encodes CASSFSPVTNTEAFF.

Written as DNA, the CDR3 is TGTGCCAGTAACCATTTCAGGGGGCCGGGCACTGAAGCTTTCTTT. Translation gives CASNHFRGPGTEAFF. The chain couples TRBV19 to TRBJ1-1, with 8 positions matching TRBD1. The germline CDR1 and CDR2 sequences are LNHDA and SQIVND (reference sequence). CDR3 size: 15 residues. J lost 4 bases, V lost 7 bases, and 11 bases had no gene match. Looking up the rest from reference TRBV19 and TRBJ1-1 gives the full variable domain: DGGITQSPKYLFRKEGQNVTLSCEQNLNHDAMYWYRQDPGQGLRLIYYSQIVNDFQKGDIAEGYSVSREKKESFPLTVTSAQKNPTAFYLCASNHFRGPGTEAFFGQGTRLTVV.

The chain carries TRBV5-8 and TRBJ1-3, with 11 bases lining up with TRBD1. Unmatched junction bases numbered 9, after V lost 4 bases and J lost 0 bases. The CDR3 length is 18 residues. Germline lookup yields CDR1 SGHTS and CDR2 YDEGEE. The CDR3 DNA reads as TGTGCCAGCAGCCCCTGGACAGGGGGCGCACACTCTGGAAACACCATATATTTT. It yields the protein CASSPWTGGAHSGNTIYF.

The chain is built from TRBV5-4 and TRBJ2-3; TRBD2 is a possible D gene (6 bases). V was shortened by 4 bases and J by 6 bases, with 12 bases between the two germline ends. The CDR3 spans 13 residues. The germline V gene has CDR1 SGHNT and CDR2 YYREEE (reference sequence). CDR3 region: CASSPPREDTQYF. The CDR3 bases are TGTGCCAGCAGCCCCCCTCGGGAGGATACGCAGTATTTT.

The rearrangement uses TRBV30 and TRBJ2-7, with D tentatively TRBD2 (5 bases). Germline CDR1 and CDR2: GTSNPN and SVGIG (reference sequence). This CDR3 has 12 residues. Trimming removed 2 bases from V and 3 bases from J, with 8 bases in between. CDR3 sequence: CAWSPGIYEQYF. The CDR3 DNA sequence: TGTGCCTGGAGTCCGGGAATCTACGAGCAGTACTTC. Drawing the rest from reference TRBV30 and TRBJ2-7, the complete variable domain is SQTIHQWPATLVQPVGSPLSLECTVEGTSNPNLYWYRQAAGRGLQLLFYSVGIGQISSEVPQNLSASRPQDRQFILSSKKLLLSDSGFYLCAWSPGIYEQYFGPGTRLTVT.

The chain is built from TRBV11-2 and TRBJ2-5, with 7 nucleotides matching TRBD1. CDR1 SGHAT and CDR2 FQNNGV come from the germline V gene. V gave up 6 bases and J gave up 0 bases; unmatched junction bases: 10. The CDR3 has 16 residues. CDR3 region: CASRGRGLGYQETQYF. The CDR3 DNA sequence: TGTGCCAGCAGAGGTAGGGGGCTCGGGTACCAAGAGACCCAGTACTTC.

This clone occurred a few times. The chain combines TRBV6-5 with TRBJ2-5, with D unclear. The CDR3 runs 15 residues. The V and J ends lost 0 bases and 4 bases respectively, with 12 bases between them. Germline V gene lookup returns CDR1 MNHEY and CDR2 SVGAGI. CDR3 protein: CASSYSSVLLETQYF. The CDR3 DNA sequence: TGTGCCAGCAGTTACTCGAGTGTCCTCTTAGAGACCCAGTACTTC.

This clone was counted once. V is TRBV6-1 and J is TRBJ1-5; D ambiguous. Germline CDR1 MNHNS, CDR2 SASEGT. The CDR3 extends over 15 amino acids. The V gene lost 2 bases and the J gene lost 9 bases, with 17 bases spanning the gap. CDR3 bases: TGTGCCAGCAGTGAACAGGCGGGCGCCTCCCGGCCCCAGCATTTT. Its translation: CASSEQAGASRPQHF.

The chain has TRBV29-1 and TRBJ2-7; 10 nucleotides align to TRBD2. Germline CDR1 SQVTM, CDR2 ANQGSEA. This CDR3 contains 15 residues. The V and J ends lost 1 base and 4 bases, in that order; junction bases with no gene match: 7. This CDR3 reads CSVEGGPAGGYEQYF. For the CDR3, the DNA is TGCAGCGTTGAAGGGGGCCCAGCGGGAGGGTACGAGCAGTACTTC.